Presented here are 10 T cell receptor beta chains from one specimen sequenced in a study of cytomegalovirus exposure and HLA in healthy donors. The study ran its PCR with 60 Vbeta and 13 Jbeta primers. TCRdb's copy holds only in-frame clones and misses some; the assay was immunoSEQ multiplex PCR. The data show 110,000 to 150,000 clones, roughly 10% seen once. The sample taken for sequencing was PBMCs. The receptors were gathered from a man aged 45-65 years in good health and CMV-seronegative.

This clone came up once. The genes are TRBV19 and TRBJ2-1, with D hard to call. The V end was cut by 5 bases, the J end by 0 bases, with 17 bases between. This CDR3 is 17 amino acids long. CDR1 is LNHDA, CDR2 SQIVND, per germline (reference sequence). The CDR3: CASSPPFGRSSYNEQFF. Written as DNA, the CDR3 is TGTGCCAGTAGTCCCCCCTTTGGCCGGAGCTCCTACAATGAGCAGTTCTTC.

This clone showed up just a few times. The CDR3 DNA reads TGTGCCTGGAGTGTTGATCTGGCAGGAGGTAGCACAGATACGCAGTATTTT. This translates into CAWSVDLAGGSTDTQYF. The chain couples TRBV30 to TRBJ2-3; TRBD2 is a possible D gene (5 bases). Trimming removed 0 bases from V and 0 bases from J, with 16 bases in between. Per the germline V gene, CDR1 is GTSNPN and CDR2 is SVGIG (reference sequence). CDR3 length: 17 residues.

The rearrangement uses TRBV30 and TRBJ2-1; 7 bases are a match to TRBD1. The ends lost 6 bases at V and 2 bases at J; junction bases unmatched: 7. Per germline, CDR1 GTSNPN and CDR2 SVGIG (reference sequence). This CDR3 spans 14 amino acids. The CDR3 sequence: CACSLTGAYNEQFF. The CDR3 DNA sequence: TGTGCCTGCTCTCTAACAGGGGCCTACAATGAGCAGTTCTTC. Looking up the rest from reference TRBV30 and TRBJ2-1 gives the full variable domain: SQTIHQWPATLVQPVGSPLSLECTVEGTSNPNLYWYRQAAGRGLQLLFYSVGIGQISSEVPQNLSASRPQDRQFILSSKKLLLSDSGFYLCACSLTGAYNEQFFGPGTRLTVL.

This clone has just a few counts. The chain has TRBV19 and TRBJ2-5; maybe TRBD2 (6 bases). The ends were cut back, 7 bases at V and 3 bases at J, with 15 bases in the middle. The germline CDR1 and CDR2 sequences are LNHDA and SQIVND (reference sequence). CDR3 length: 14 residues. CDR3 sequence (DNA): TGTGCCAGTAACCCGAGACTAGGGAAAGAGACCCAGTACTTC. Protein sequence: CASNPRLGKETQYF.

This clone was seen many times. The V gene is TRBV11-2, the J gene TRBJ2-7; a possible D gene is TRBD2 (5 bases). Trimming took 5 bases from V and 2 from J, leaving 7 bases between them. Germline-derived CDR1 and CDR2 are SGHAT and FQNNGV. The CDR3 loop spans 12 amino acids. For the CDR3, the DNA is TGTGCCAGCAGCCGGACTCCCTACGAGCAGTACTTC. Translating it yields CASSRTPYEQYF.

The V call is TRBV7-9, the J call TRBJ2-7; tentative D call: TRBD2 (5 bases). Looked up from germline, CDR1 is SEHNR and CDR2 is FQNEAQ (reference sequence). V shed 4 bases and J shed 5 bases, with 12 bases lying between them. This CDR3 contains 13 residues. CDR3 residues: CASSSRGPDEQYF. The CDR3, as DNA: TGTGCCAGCAGCTCTCGGGGTCCCGACGAGCAGTACTTC.

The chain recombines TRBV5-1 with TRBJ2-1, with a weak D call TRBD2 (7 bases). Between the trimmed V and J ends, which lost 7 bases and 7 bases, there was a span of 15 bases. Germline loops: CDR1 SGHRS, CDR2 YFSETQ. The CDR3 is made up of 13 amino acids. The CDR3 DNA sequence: TGCGCCAGCGGGGTCGCGGGGGCGAATGAGCAGTTCTTC. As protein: CASGVAGANEQFF.

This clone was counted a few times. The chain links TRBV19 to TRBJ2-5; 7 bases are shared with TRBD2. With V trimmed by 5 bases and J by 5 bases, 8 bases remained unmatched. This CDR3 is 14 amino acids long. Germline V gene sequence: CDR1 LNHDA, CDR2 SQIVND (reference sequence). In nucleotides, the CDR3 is TGTGCCAGTAGTCCCGGGACTAACAGCGAGACCCAGTACTTC. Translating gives CASSPGTNSETQYF.

The CDR3 nucleotides read TGCAGCGCTACAGACAGGATCAACACTGAAGCTTTCTTT. Encoded protein: CSATDRINTEAFF. The chain links TRBV29-1 to TRBJ1-1; TRBD1 is a possible D gene (6 bases). Germline V gives CDR1 SQVTM, CDR2 ANQGSEA. Deletions cut 7 bases from V and 2 bases from J, with 14 bases between. This CDR3 has 13 amino acids.

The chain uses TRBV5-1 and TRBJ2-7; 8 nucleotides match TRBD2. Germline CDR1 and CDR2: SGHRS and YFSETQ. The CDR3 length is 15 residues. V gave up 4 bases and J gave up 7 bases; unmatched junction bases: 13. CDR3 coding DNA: TGCGCCAGCAGCCCCCTCCAAGCGGGAGTGGGGGAGCAGTACTTC. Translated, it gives CASSPLQAGVGEQYF.